This T cell receptor beta chain was captured by sequencing in a study of T cells in Graves' hyperthyroidism and ophthalmopathy. TCR beta CDR3 regions were amplified from RNA. A first-round RT-PCR of the TCR CDR3 used the HTBI primer set. TCRdb re-analysed the multiplex PCR reads in MiXCR, keeping a single row per CDR3 protein. The table has about 520,000 distinct CDR3 sequences, less than 25% seen once; the top ten hold around a quarter. Trimming took off 2 bases at V and 0 bases at J, with 10 bases between the two ends. The germline CDR1 and CDR2 sequences are KGHSH and LQKENI. The CDR3 is 15 residues long.

Sequencing input: blood. This TCR derives from a young man with Graves' hyperthyroidism. The chain links TRBV18 to TRBJ1-1; unclear D gene. The CDR3 spells CASSPDQSMNTEAFF. The CDR3 coding sequence is TGTGCCAGCTCACCAGATCAAAGCATGAACACTGAAGCTTTCTTT.